Listed here are 4 T cell receptor beta chains from one sample, sequenced in a study of sequential checkpoint blockade in melanoma. Sample treatment: randomized to nivolumab then ipilimumab (arm A) or the reverse (arm B). Clones were read by immunoSEQ multiplex PCR, and TCRdb kept only the in-frame ones, dropping some. The sample contains approximately 3,600 clones, 50% to 60% of which appear only once. The sample consisted of CD8+ T cells sorted from blood (inferred from file names), taken from a patient given nivolumab and ipilimumab in sequence. The receptors shown here come from a human donor with melanoma.

The chain uses TRBV25-1 and TRBJ2-3; the match to TRBD1 covers 8 bases. This CDR3 contains 15 residues. V was clipped by 3 bases and J by 2 bases; unmatched bases: 4. Germline V gene lookup returns CDR1 MGHDK and CDR2 SYGVNS. The CDR3, as DNA: TGTGCCAGCAGTGAGGGGACAGGAGACACAGATACGCAGTATTTT. Its protein product is CASSEGTGDTDTQYF.

This clone is termed medium-sized. The rearrangement uses TRBV13 and TRBJ1-1; D is unresolved. CDR1 and CDR2 (germline): PRHDT, FYEKMQ (reference sequence). Trimming left V 7 bases short and J 4 bases short, with 13 bases between. CDR3 size: 13 residues. CDR3 in DNA: TGTGCCAGCACCCATCCAGAGGGCACTGAAGCTTTCTTT. This translates into CASTHPEGTEAFF.

The V call is TRBV28, the J call TRBJ2-7; no firm D call. The CDR3 runs to 12 residues. V was trimmed by 4 bases and J by 6 bases, leaving 10 bases between them. The germline V gene has CDR1 MDHEN and CDR2 SYDVKM. Written as DNA, the CDR3 is TGTGCCAGCAGTTCGGTACCCTCCGAGCAGTACTTC. Amino acid sequence: CASSSVPSEQYF.

This chain uses TRBV27 with TRBJ2-3, with 7 bases aligning to TRBD2. The CDR3 loop spans 13 amino acids. V lost 6 bases to trimming and J lost 3 bases; unmatched junction nucleotides: 3. Germline lookup yields CDR1 MNHEY and CDR2 SMNVEV (reference sequence). CDR3 DNA: TGTGCCAGCAGATGGGGGGGGACAGATACGCAGTATTTT. It yields the protein CASRWGGTDTQYF.